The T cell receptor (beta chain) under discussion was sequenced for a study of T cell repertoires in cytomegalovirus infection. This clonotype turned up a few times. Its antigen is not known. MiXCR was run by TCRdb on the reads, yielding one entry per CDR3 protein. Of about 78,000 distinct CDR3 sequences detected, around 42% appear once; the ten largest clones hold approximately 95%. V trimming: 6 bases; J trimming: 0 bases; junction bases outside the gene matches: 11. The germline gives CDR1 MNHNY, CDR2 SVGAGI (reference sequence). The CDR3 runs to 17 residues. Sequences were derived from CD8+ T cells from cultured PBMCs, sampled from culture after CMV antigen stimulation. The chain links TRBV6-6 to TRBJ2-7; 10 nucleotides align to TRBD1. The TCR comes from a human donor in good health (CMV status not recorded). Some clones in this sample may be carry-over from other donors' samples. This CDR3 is CASRTEPRDRGSYEQYF. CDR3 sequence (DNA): TGTGCCAGCAGAACAGAACCTCGGGACAGGGGCTCCTACGAGCAGTACTTC.